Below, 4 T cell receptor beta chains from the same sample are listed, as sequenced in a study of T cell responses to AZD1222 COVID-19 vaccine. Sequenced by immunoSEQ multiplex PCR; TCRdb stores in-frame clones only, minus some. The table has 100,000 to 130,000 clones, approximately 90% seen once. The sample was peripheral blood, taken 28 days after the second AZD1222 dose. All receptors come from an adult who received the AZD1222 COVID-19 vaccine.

CDR3 DNA: TGCAGTGGGGCGGGAGTCTATGGCTACACCTTC. It specifies CSGAGVYGYTF. The genes are TRBV20-1 and TRBJ1-2; no reliable D call. CDR3 size: 11 residues. CDR1 is DFQATT, CDR2 SNEGSKA, per germline (reference sequence). V was cut by 7 bases and J by 4 bases, with 10 bases left in between.

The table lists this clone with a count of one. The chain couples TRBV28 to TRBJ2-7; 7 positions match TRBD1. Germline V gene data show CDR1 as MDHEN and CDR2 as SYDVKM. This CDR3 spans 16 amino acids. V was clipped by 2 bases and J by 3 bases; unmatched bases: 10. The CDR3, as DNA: TGTGCCAGCAGTTTAGGGACAGCAGTTACCTACTACGAGCAGTACTTC. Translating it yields CASSLGTAVTYYEQYF.

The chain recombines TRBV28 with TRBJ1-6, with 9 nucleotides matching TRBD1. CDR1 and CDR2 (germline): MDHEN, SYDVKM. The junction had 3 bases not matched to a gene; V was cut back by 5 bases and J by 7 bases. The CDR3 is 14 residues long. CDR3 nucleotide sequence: TGTGCCAGCAGTGGGACAGGGCGGAATTCACCCCTCCACTTT. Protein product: CASSGTGRNSPLHF. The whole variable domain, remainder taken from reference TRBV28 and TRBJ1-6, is DVKVTQSSRYLVKRTGEKVFLECVQDMDHENMFWYRQDPGLGLRLIYFSYDVKMKEKGDIPEGYSVSREKKERFSLILESASTNQTSMYLCASSGTGRNSPLHFGNGTRLTVT.

This CDR3 is CASSQDQIRGPENTEAFF. The CDR3 DNA sequence: TGCGCCAGCAGCCAAGATCAAATTAGGGGACCCGAGAACACTGAAGCTTTCTTT. The rearrangement joins TRBV4-1 to TRBJ1-1, with D possibly TRBD1 on 5 matching bases. Deletions cut 0 bases from V and 1 base from J, with 18 bases between. The CDR3 has 18 residues. Germline V gives CDR1 MGHRA, CDR2 YSYEKL.